This T cell receptor beta chain is drawn from a study of T cell responses to AZD1222 COVID-19 vaccine. General study points: Repertoires were sampled only after the peak T cell response. Clonal diversity may have been underestimated in mostly white British donors. The breadth and depth of Spike-specific TCRs increased once two AZD1222 doses had been given.

From germline, CDR1 is SGHRS and CDR2 YFSETQ. Trimming took off 1 base at V and 0 bases at J, with 4 bases between the two ends. The CDR3 sequence is 14 residues long. As to this clone: Its antigen remains unknown.

TCRdb's table, derived via immunoSEQ multiplex PCR, lists solely in-frame clones and lacks some. The table lists 85,000 to 130,000 clones, 80% to 90% of them singletons, with approximately 3.3% in the top ten. The TCR sequence derives from an adult in good health. The sequencing used peripheral blood, collected on day 0 of AZD1222 vaccination. This chain links TRBV5-1 with TRBJ1-4; D remains ambiguous. The CDR3 DNA is TGCGCCAGCAGCTTGCTCTCAACTAATGAAAAACTGTTTTTT. Translated, it gives CASSLLSTNEKLFF.